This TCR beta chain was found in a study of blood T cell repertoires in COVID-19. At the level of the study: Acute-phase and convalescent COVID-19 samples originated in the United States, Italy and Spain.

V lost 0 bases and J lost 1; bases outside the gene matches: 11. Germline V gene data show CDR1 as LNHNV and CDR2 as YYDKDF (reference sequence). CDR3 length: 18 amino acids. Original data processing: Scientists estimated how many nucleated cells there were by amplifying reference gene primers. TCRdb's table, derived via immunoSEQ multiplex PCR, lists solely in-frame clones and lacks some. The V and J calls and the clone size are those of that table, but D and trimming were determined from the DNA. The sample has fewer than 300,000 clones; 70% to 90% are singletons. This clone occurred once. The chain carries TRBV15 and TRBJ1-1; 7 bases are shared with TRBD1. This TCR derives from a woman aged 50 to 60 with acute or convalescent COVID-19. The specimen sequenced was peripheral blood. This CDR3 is CATSRDPRSGGGNTEAFF. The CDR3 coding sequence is TGTGCCACCAGCAGAGACCCTCGTTCAGGGGGAGGGAACACTGAAGCTTTCTTT.